This is a list of T cell receptor beta chains from one sample in a study of read filtering for tumor transcriptome and immune sequencing. TCRdb re-called the reads through MiXCR, storing one row per CDR3 protein. Among more than 35,000 distinct CDR3 sequences listed, roughly 13% were seen once. The specimen sequenced was a population of CD138-negative cells sorted from bone marrow. These receptors were obtained from a donor aged 40 or older with multiple myeloma. CDR3s include the opening cysteine and the closing phenylalanine or tryptophan. The order of the fields is J gene, clone size, V gene, D gene, CDR3 DNA, CDR3 protein. A D gene is named only where the DNA matches it firmly. Size values are once, few and many counts, or a class for expanded clones, and some rows have none.

J gene: TRBJ1-4; clone size: many; V gene: TRBV20-1; D gene: TRBD1; CDR3 DNA: TGCAGTGCGGGACAGGGTAATAATGAAAAACTGTTTTTT; CDR3 protein: CSAGQGNNEKLFF
J gene: TRBJ1-5; clone size: many; V gene: TRBV5-5; D gene: TRBD1; CDR3 DNA: TGTGCCAGCAGTTACGACAGGGGAGGCAATCAGCCCCAGCATTTT; CDR3 protein: CASSYDRGGNQPQHF
J gene: TRBJ2-1; clone size: many; V gene: TRBV11-1; D gene: NA; CDR3 DNA: TGTGCCAGCAGCCCCAGGGGCGGCGGTCCCTACAATGAGCAGTTCTTC; CDR3 protein: CASSPRGGGPYNEQFF
J gene: TRBJ2-7; clone size: NA; V gene: TRBV30; D gene: TRBD2; CDR3 DNA: TGTGCCTGCACTGGGCTAGCGGGACTTTACGGGCAGTACTTC; CDR3 protein: CACTGLAGLYGQYF
J gene: TRBJ2-5; clone size: NA; V gene: TRBV11-2; D gene: TRBD1; CDR3 DNA: TGTGCCAGCAGCCCAGGACAGGGGACCGAGACCCAGTACTTC; CDR3 protein: CASSPGQGTETQYF
J gene: TRBJ2-6; clone size: many; V gene: TRBV10-3; D gene: NA; CDR3 DNA: TGTGCCATCAGTGAGTCAGGGTCCTCTGGGGCCAACGTCCTGACTTTC; CDR3 protein: CAISESGSSGANVLTF
J gene: TRBJ2-2; clone size: NA; V gene: TRBV28; D gene: NA; CDR3 DNA: TGTGCCAGCATGGAACAGACCACCGGGGAGCTGCTTTTT; CDR3 protein: CASMEQTTGELLF
J gene: TRBJ2-7; clone size: many; V gene: TRBV20-1; D gene: TRBD1; CDR3 DNA: TGCAGTGCTACCTATATGACAGGGGTGAAGGACGAGCAGTACTTC; CDR3 protein: CSATYMTGVKDEQYF
J gene: TRBJ2-3; clone size: many; V gene: TRBV12-3/TRBV12-4; D gene: NA; CDR3 DNA: TGTGCCAGCAGCTTGTCAGGGGCCGGCACAGATACGCAGTATTTT; CDR3 protein: CASSLSGAGTDTQYF
J gene: TRBJ2-7; clone size: many; V gene: TRBV7-9; D gene: NA; CDR3 DNA: TGTGCCAGCAGCCCCTCCGGTATCGTTTTATACGAGCAGTACTTC; CDR3 protein: CASSPSGIVLYEQYF
J gene: TRBJ1-1; clone size: NA; V gene: TRBV27; D gene: NA; CDR3 DNA: TGTGCCAGCAGTTTAGGGGGGTGGACTGAGGCTCTCTTT; CDR3 protein: CASSLGGWTEALF
J gene: TRBJ2-2; clone size: few; V gene: TRBV19; D gene: NA; CDR3 DNA: TGTGCCAGTAGTAACCCGAGAAGGGACAACACCGGGGAGCTGTTTTTT; CDR3 protein: CASSNPRRDNTGELFF
J gene: TRBJ1-5; clone size: many; V gene: TRBV4-1; D gene: TRBD1; CDR3 DNA: TGCGCCAGCAGCCCACTCAAAGGGGACAGGCGGGACCAGCCCCAGCATTTT; CDR3 protein: CASSPLKGDRRDQPQHF
J gene: TRBJ2-2; clone size: many; V gene: TRBV20-1; D gene: NA; CDR3 DNA: TGCAGTGCTAGTGACCCGATGAACACCGGGGAGCTGTTTTTT; CDR3 protein: CSASDPMNTGELFF
J gene: TRBJ1-5; clone size: NA; V gene: TRBV3-1; D gene: NA; CDR3 DNA: TGTGACAGCAGCCAAGATGGAGGGGTCCGCGGACCCCAGCATTTT; CDR3 protein: CDSSQDGGVRGPQHF
J gene: TRBJ2-1; clone size: NA; V gene: TRBV6-2/TRBV6-3; D gene: NA; CDR3 DNA: TGTGCCAGCAGTTATCTGGGTAATAGCGTGGGTTTCAATGAGCAGTTCTTC; CDR3 protein: CASSYLGNSVGFNEQFF
J gene: TRBJ2-7; clone size: many; V gene: TRBV6-5; D gene: TRBD1; CDR3 DNA: TGTGCCAGCAGTTTGGGACAGTATTCCTACGAGCAGTACTTC; CDR3 protein: CASSLGQYSYEQYF
J gene: TRBJ2-1; clone size: few; V gene: TRBV5-4; D gene: TRBD2; CDR3 DNA: TGTGCCAGCAGCTTAGCGGGAGGGTTCAATGAGCAGTTCTTC; CDR3 protein: CASSLAGGFNEQFF
J gene: TRBJ2-1; clone size: medium-sized; V gene: TRBV20-1; D gene: TRBD2; CDR3 DNA: TGCAGTGCTAGATCCGGGACTAGCGGGAGAGGCCCCCTCCTCAATGAGCAGTTCTTC; CDR3 protein: CSARSGTSGRGPLLNEQFF
J gene: TRBJ1-1; clone size: many; V gene: TRBV20-1; D gene: NA; CDR3 DNA: TGCAGTGCTAGTCCCCTTTGGACCCAGAACACTGAAGCTTTCTTT; CDR3 protein: CSASPLWTQNTEAFF
J gene: TRBJ2-5; clone size: many; V gene: TRBV20-1; D gene: TRBD1; CDR3 DNA: TGCAGTGCTAGAAACAGGGGAGAAGAGACCCAGTACTTC; CDR3 protein: CSARNRGEETQYF
J gene: TRBJ1-2; clone size: many; V gene: TRBV6-5; D gene: NA; CDR3 DNA: TGTGCCAGCAGCAAAAGGGCCAGGGACGGCTATGGCTACACCTTC; CDR3 protein: CASSKRARDGYGYTF
J gene: TRBJ2-1; clone size: many; V gene: TRBV20-1; D gene: NA; CDR3 DNA: TGCAGTGCTAGTCGGAGCGGTACTTTCGACTACAATGAGCAGTTCTTC; CDR3 protein: CSASRSGTFDYNEQFF
J gene: TRBJ2-5; clone size: many; V gene: TRBV9; D gene: TRBD1; CDR3 DNA: TGTGCCAGCAACCCCTTAGGGGGCGGAGAGACCCAGTACTTC; CDR3 protein: CASNPLGGGETQYF
J gene: TRBJ2-1; clone size: many; V gene: TRBV12-3/TRBV12-4; D gene: TRBD2; CDR3 DNA: TGTGCCAGCAGGGCGACTAGCGGGAGCAATGAGCAGTTCTTC; CDR3 protein: CASRATSGSNEQFF
J gene: TRBJ1-1; clone size: many; V gene: TRBV12-3/TRBV12-4; D gene: NA; CDR3 DNA: TGTGCCACCCTGGGGGAGGGGGAGCACACTGAAGCTTTCTTT; CDR3 protein: CATLGEGEHTEAFF
J gene: TRBJ2-3; clone size: few; V gene: TRBV5-5; D gene: NA; CDR3 DNA: TGTGCCAGCAGCTTGGGTTGGGGAGATACGCAGTATTTT; CDR3 protein: CASSLGWGDTQYF
J gene: TRBJ2-3; clone size: many; V gene: TRBV6-2/TRBV6-3; D gene: TRBD2; CDR3 DNA: TGTGCCAGCAGCGGACTAGCGGGAGGTTCAGATACGCAGTATTTT; CDR3 protein: CASSGLAGGSDTQYF
J gene: TRBJ1-1; clone size: many; V gene: TRBV13; D gene: NA; CDR3 DNA: TGTGCCAGCCGCAAGGGGTCCACTGAAGCTTTCTTT; CDR3 protein: CASRKGSTEAFF
J gene: TRBJ2-7; clone size: few; V gene: TRBV18; D gene: TRBD1; CDR3 DNA: TGTGCCAGCTCACCAGGGACAGGGAGCTACGAGCAGTACTTC; CDR3 protein: CASSPGTGSYEQYF
J gene: TRBJ2-1; clone size: few; V gene: TRBV20-1; D gene: NA; CDR3 DNA: TGCAGTGCTAGAGAACCCAGCTTCCCCTACAATGAGCAGTTCTTC; CDR3 protein: CSAREPSFPYNEQFF
J gene: TRBJ2-2; clone size: many; V gene: TRBV20-1; D gene: NA; CDR3 DNA: TGCAGTGCTAAGGCGTCCCGGGGAGTCACCGGGGAGCTGTTTTTT; CDR3 protein: CSAKASRGVTGELFF
J gene: TRBJ1-5; clone size: many; V gene: TRBV2; D gene: NA; CDR3 DNA: TGTGCCAGCTGCGAACAAACAGGGTTCGATCAGCCCCAGCATTTT; CDR3 protein: CASCEQTGFDQPQHF
J gene: TRBJ2-2; clone size: NA; V gene: TRBV29-1; D gene: NA; CDR3 DNA: TGCAGCGTTCTAGGGGGTACCGGGGAGCTGTTTTTT; CDR3 protein: CSVLGGTGELFF
J gene: TRBJ1-4; clone size: many; V gene: TRBV11-1; D gene: NA; CDR3 DNA: TGTGCCAGCAGCCTCGGGACTACGGGTGAAAAACTGTTTTTT; CDR3 protein: CASSLGTTGEKLFF
J gene: TRBJ2-3; clone size: many; V gene: TRBV6-5; D gene: NA; CDR3 DNA: TGTGCCAGCAGTAACCGGGCCTACACAGATACGCAGTATTTT; CDR3 protein: CASSNRAYTDTQYF
J gene: TRBJ2-3; clone size: many; V gene: TRBV6-5; D gene: NA; CDR3 DNA: TGTGCCAGCAGTCAGGGAACGTTCACAGATACGCAGTATTTT; CDR3 protein: CASSQGTFTDTQYF
J gene: TRBJ2-1; clone size: many; V gene: TRBV7-3; D gene: TRBD2; CDR3 DNA: TGTGCCAGCAGCTACAGCCTAGCGGGAAGGACTAACAATGAGCAGTTCTTC; CDR3 protein: CASSYSLAGRTNNEQFF
J gene: TRBJ1-1; clone size: many; V gene: TRBV3-1; D gene: NA; CDR3 DNA: TGTGCCAGCAGCCAAGATTGGGGGGGGGCAGCTTTCTTT; CDR3 protein: CASSQDWGGAAFF
J gene: TRBJ1-1; clone size: many; V gene: TRBV5-1; D gene: NA; CDR3 DNA: TGCGCCAGCAGCTTGTCTCTAGGGCCCCAGAGCACTGAAGCTTTCTTT; CDR3 protein: CASSLSLGPQSTEAFF
J gene: TRBJ1-4; clone size: many; V gene: TRBV20-1; D gene: NA; CDR3 DNA: TGCAGTGCTAGAGAGGCAACTGAAAAACTGTTTTTT; CDR3 protein: CSAREATEKLFF
J gene: TRBJ2-1; clone size: NA; V gene: TRBV30; D gene: TRBD2; CDR3 DNA: TGTGCCTGGATCCATTCGTTGGGACTAGCGGGACCCTTTCGAGATGAGCAGTTCTTC; CDR3 protein: CAWIHSLGLAGPFRDEQFF
J gene: TRBJ2-1; clone size: many; V gene: TRBV27; D gene: NA; CDR3 DNA: TGTGCCAGCAGTTTAAGTGCGGGGCCCCTGGGTGAGCAGTTCTTC; CDR3 protein: CASSLSAGPLGEQFF
J gene: TRBJ1-1; clone size: many; V gene: TRBV3-1; D gene: NA; CDR3 DNA: TGTGCCAGCAGCCAAGTCGGATCCGGCGCCACGACGACGGCTTTCTTT; CDR3 protein: CASSQVGSGATTTAFF
J gene: TRBJ2-1; clone size: many; V gene: TRBV20-1; D gene: NA; CDR3 DNA: TGCAGTGCTAGTTTTGCGGTCTCCTACAATGAGCAGTTCTTC; CDR3 protein: CSASFAVSYNEQFF
J gene: TRBJ1-4; clone size: many; V gene: TRBV12-3/TRBV12-4; D gene: NA; CDR3 DNA: TGTGCCAGCAGCCGTGTAACGGGGGAAGTCTTTGGAGAAAAACTGTTTTTT; CDR3 protein: CASSRVTGEVFGEKLFF
J gene: TRBJ2-7; clone size: NA; V gene: TRBV4-1; D gene: TRBD2; CDR3 DNA: TGCGCCAGCAGCTCCGGACTAGCGGGAGTCTACGAGCAGTACTTC; CDR3 protein: CASSSGLAGVYEQYF
J gene: TRBJ2-7; clone size: many; V gene: TRBV4-1; D gene: TRBD1; CDR3 DNA: TGCGCCAGCAGCCAAGATAAAGGGACAGGTTCCTACGAGCAGTACTTC; CDR3 protein: CASSQDKGTGSYEQYF
J gene: TRBJ2-2; clone size: few; V gene: TRBV6-5; D gene: TRBD2; CDR3 DNA: TGTGCCGCCTTCGGGGCTAGCGGCACCGGGGAGCTGTTTTTT; CDR3 protein: CAAFGASGTGELFF
J gene: TRBJ2-7; clone size: many; V gene: TRBV20-1; D gene: NA; CDR3 DNA: TGCAGTGCTACCCGGAGTAGGGGGGCAACCTACGAGCAGTACTTC; CDR3 protein: CSATRSRGATYEQYF
J gene: TRBJ1-1; clone size: few; V gene: TRBV2; D gene: NA; CDR3 DNA: TGTGCCAGCTTCTTAATTTGGACTGAAGCTCTCTTT; CDR3 protein: CASFLIWTEALF